This T cell receptor (beta chain) was identified during a study of OX40 agonist ivuxolimab in advanced cancers. In the study overall: The patients got ivuxolimab, which is an agonistic anti-OX40 (CD134) antibody.

Produced via immunoSEQ multiplex PCR; TCRdb's table is partial and in-frame only. Of around 63,000 clones listed, over 70% are singletons. CDR1 and CDR2 from the germline V gene are SGHDT and YYEEEE. CDR3 length: 14 amino acids. V was pared by 4 bases and J by 4 bases, with 14 bases between. The TCR comes from an adult with an advanced solid tumor such as melanoma, head and neck, liver or kidney cancer. The input for sequencing was CD4+ or CD8+ T cells sorted from blood, taken in a trial of the OX40 agonist ivuxolimab. J is TRBJ1-2 and V is TRBV5-6; maybe TRBD1 (6 bases). Here the CDR3 reads CASSLDRNSYGYTF. CDR3 coding DNA: TGTGCCAGCAGCCTGGACAGAAACAGCTATGGCTACACCTTC.